This is a list of T cell receptor beta chains from one sample in a study of CD8 T cells in ankylosing spondylitis. Each CDR3 protein gets one entry after TCRdb re-called the 5' RACE reads with MiXCR. The sample shows 450,000 to 550,000 distinct CDR3 sequences, about 5.2% of them seen only once. Sequenced sample: blood, either unsorted or a sorted T cell fraction (not recorded which). The receptors shown here come from a male donor with ankylosing spondylitis. CDR3s include the opening cysteine and the closing phenylalanine or tryptophan. D genes are given only for firm matches. Not every row has a clone size; where given, it reads once, few, many or a size class.

NA	many	TRBV24-1	TRBJ2-5	TGTGCCACCAGTGATTTCTCCCCAGGGCCGGAGACCCAGTACTTC	CATSDFSPGPETQYF
NA	many	TRBV2	TRBJ2-5	TGTGCCAGCCGAGGAAGTAGAGAGACCCAGTACTTC	CASRGSRETQYF
TRBD2	many	TRBV12-3/TRBV12-4	TRBJ2-1	TGTGCCAGCAGTTTATACGGCGGGAGGGCCTACAATGAGCAGTTCTTC	CASSLYGGRAYNEQFF
NA	many	TRBV20-1	TRBJ2-2	TGCAGTCACAGGAGGAACACCGGGGAGCTGTTTTTT	CSHRRNTGELFF
TRBD2	many	TRBV5-1	TRBJ2-1	TGCGCCAGCAGCTTCACTAGCGGGAGGTTCAATGAGCAGTTCTTC	CASSFTSGRFNEQFF
TRBD2	many	TRBV12-3/TRBV12-4	TRBJ2-1	TGTGCCAGCAGCCCCTCTAGCGGCTATTACAATGAGCAGTTCTTC	CASSPSSGYYNEQFF
TRBD1	many	TRBV12-3/TRBV12-4	TRBJ2-3	TGTGCCAGCAGTTCCTGGGACAGGGGGCGTTTGCAGTATTTT	CASSSWDRGRLQYF
NA	many	TRBV6-6	TRBJ1-4	TGTGCCAGCAGTTACCTGAGGGGAGAAAAACTGTTTTTT	CASSYLRGEKLFF
NA	many	TRBV29-1	TRBJ1-1	TGCAGCTCTCTGGAGGGAGGGGAGGGCACTGAAGCTTTCTTT	CSSLEGGEGTEAFF
NA	many	TRBV11-2	TRBJ1-2	TGTGCCAGCAGCCCTAACAGGCAGGGCTACACCTTC	CASSPNRQGYTF
TRBD1	many	TRBV20-1	TRBJ2-7	TGCAGTGCCGAGACAGGGCCCAGCGACGAGCAGTACTTC	CSAETGPSDEQYF
NA	many	TRBV28	TRBJ2-1	TGTGCCAGCAGTTTCTTATCTAGGCAGTTCTTC	CASSFLSRQFF
NA	many	TRBV6-5	TRBJ2-5	TGTGCCAGCAGTTACCCGGGCCCTACGAGAGAGACCCAGTACTTC	CASSYPGPTRETQYF
NA	many	TRBV7-2	TRBJ1-6	TGTGCCAGCAGTTTCGCTGGGACATCCCAGGGATCCCTCCACTTT	CASSFAGTSQGSLHF
TRBD1	many	TRBV27	TRBJ2-2	TGTGCCAGCAGTTCCCCCCTCGTTAGGACGCGACCGGGACAGAGAAACACCGGGGAGCTGTTTTTT	CASSSPLVRTRPGQRNTGELFF
NA	many	TRBV20-1	TRBJ2-3	TGCAGTTTTATAAAAGGGGGGAGCACAGATACGCAGTATTTT	CSFIKGGSTDTQYF
NA	NA	TRBV4-1	TRBJ2-7	TGCGCCAGCAGCCGGGGACTGGCTACCCCTCTACTGGAGCAGTACTTC	CASSRGLATPLLEQYF
NA	many	TRBV20-1	TRBJ1-1	TGCAGTGCCCCGACGGGGTTCGTGGTAGCTTTCTTT	CSAPTGFVVAFF
NA	NA	TRBV6-2/TRBV6-3	TRBJ2-1	TGTGCCAGCAGTTACTCTTTCTATGAGCAGTTCTTC	CASSYSFYEQFF
NA	NA	TRBV18	TRBJ2-7	TGTGCCAGCTCCCATGACAGGCGCAACTACGAGCAGTACTTC	CASSHDRRNYEQYF
NA	many	TRBV7-3	TRBJ2-2	TGTGCCAGCAGCTTAATGGCAGGGACTAACACCGGGGAGCTGTTTTTT	CASSLMAGTNTGELFF
TRBD2	many	TRBV9	TRBJ2-1	TGTGCCAGCAGCGTAGGGTACAGGTCTAGCGGGCCCCTTGAGCAGTTCTTC	CASSVGYRSSGPLEQFF
NA	many	TRBV5-1	TRBJ2-3	TGCGCCAGCTCATTGGCTCTAACAAGCACAGATACGCAGTATTTT	CASSLALTSTDTQYF
TRBD2	NA	TRBV20-1	TRBJ2-2	TGCAGTGCTTGCCCGGTTTTAGCGGGAGTCCGGGAGCTGTTTTTT	CSACPVLAGVRELFF
NA	many	TRBV5-5	TRBJ1-6	TGTGCCAGCAGCGGATCCCAGGGGCCTTATTCACCCCTCCACTTT	CASSGSQGPYSPLHF
TRBD2	many	TRBV6-1	TRBJ2-7	TGTGCCAGCAGTCAAGCGGGGTCGGCCTACGAGCAGTACTTC	CASSQAGSAYEQYF
NA	many	TRBV20-1	TRBJ1-5	TGCAGTGCTATTCGGGGGGCCGCTCAGCCCCAGCATTTT	CSAIRGAAQPQHF
NA	many	TRBV4-1	TRBJ1-5	TGCGCCAGCAGCCAAGAGGGGGGCGGCAATCAGCCCCAGCATTTT	CASSQEGGGNQPQHF
NA	many	TRBV6-5	TRBJ1-2	TGTGCCAGCAGTTACGGCAGGGCCAATGGCTACACCTTC	CASSYGRANGYTF
NA	few	TRBV11-2	TRBJ2-7	TGTGCCAGCAGCTCCGGAAACCAAGACGAGCAGTACTTC	CASSSGNQDEQYF
NA	many	TRBV4-3	TRBJ1-1	TGCGCCAGCAGCCAAGAAACCCTAGACAGTGGTGAAGCTTTCTTT	CASSQETLDSGEAFF
NA	many	TRBV4-3	TRBJ1-5	TGCGCCAGCAGTCGTGGGGTAATTGGCAATCAGCCCCAGCATTTT	CASSRGVIGNQPQHF
NA	many	TRBV12-3/TRBV12-4	TRBJ2-1	TGTGCCAGCAGTTTATATGTAAGTAGCCGGAATGAGCAGTTCTTC	CASSLYVSSRNEQFF
NA	many	TRBV25-1	TRBJ1-5	TGTGCCAGCAGTCACGGGGCGGGCGGCAATCAGCCCCAGCATTTT	CASSHGAGGNQPQHF
NA	NA	TRBV5-1	TRBJ2-3	TGCGCCAGCAGCTTTAGGGGTATCCAAAACACAGATACGCAGTATTTT	CASSFRGIQNTDTQYF
NA	many	TRBV27	TRBJ2-3	TGTGCCAGCTGGACGGTTCCTGGCTATACGCAGTATTTT	CASWTVPGYTQYF
NA	few	TRBV4-3	TRBJ1-2	TGCGCCAGCAGCCAAGATGGGAGATTCAGTGGCTACACCTTC	CASSQDGRFSGYTF
NA	many	TRBV28	TRBJ1-2	TGTGCCAGCAGTTTCTCCCTCGGGGGCTACACCTTC	CASSFSLGGYTF
TRBD2	many	TRBV20-1	TRBJ2-3	TGCAGTGCTAGCCGACGGGGGGGCCGCACAGATACGCAGTATTTT	CSASRRGGRTDTQYF
NA	many	TRBV12-3/TRBV12-4	TRBJ2-5	TGTGCCAGCAGTTGGGGGGCGCCCGGGGAGACCCAGTACTTC	CASSWGAPGETQYF
TRBD2	many	TRBV6-4	TRBJ2-3	TGTGCCAGCAGTGAGACTAGCGGATCAGCAGATACGCAGTATTTT	CASSETSGSADTQYF
NA	many	TRBV20-1	TRBJ1-5	TGCAGTGCTCCGTTAGGGAATCAGCCCCAGCATTTT	CSAPLGNQPQHF
NA	many	TRBV7-6	TRBJ2-7	TGTGCCAGCAGCTTAGCCCCCGCCTACGAGCAGTACTTC	CASSLAPAYEQYF
NA	many	TRBV5-1	TRBJ1-6	TGCGCCAGCAGAATATGGGGACAAGTCGGTTCACCCCTCCACTTT	CASRIWGQVGSPLHF
NA	many	TRBV7-2	TRBJ2-2	TGTGCCAGCAGCTTAGTATCTGGCGGGGAGCTGTTTTTT	CASSLVSGGELFF
TRBD1	many	TRBV7-9	TRBJ2-2	TGTGCCAGCTCGCTTCGGGACAGTGACACCGGGGAGCTGTTTTTT	CASSLRDSDTGELFF
NA	many	TRBV5-1	TRBJ2-2	TGTGCCAGCAGCCCCAGGGGAACCGGGGAGCTGTTTTTT	CASSPRGTGELFF
TRBD1	many	TRBV4-2	TRBJ1-3	TGTGCCAGCAGCCAAGTTGGCCGGGACAGTGGAAACACCATATATTTT	CASSQVGRDSGNTIYF
TRBD2	many	TRBV14	TRBJ2-5	TGTGCCAGCAGCCAAGATTTAGCGGGGGAGACCCAGTACTTC	CASSQDLAGETQYF
TRBD1	many	TRBV20-1	TRBJ1-1	TGCAGTGCTGACCTGGGACAGTCGGAAGCTTTCTTT	CSADLGQSEAFF